This entry is about one TCR beta chain. The source of the sample is a study of blood T cell repertoires in COVID-19. Across the whole study: Sites in the United States, Italy and Spain provided acute and convalescent COVID-19 samples.

The CDR3 contains 18 residues. The germline CDR1 and CDR2 sequences are MDHEN and SYDVKM. Trimming took 4 bases from V and 5 from J; bases not matched to a gene: 18. Sequenced by immunoSEQ multiplex PCR; TCRdb stores in-frame clones only, minus some. The sample shows nearly 250,000 clones, 86% of them seen only once. This receptor was obtained from a woman aged 60-70 years who had recovered from COVID-19. The V gene is TRBV28, the J gene TRBJ2-5, with TRBD2 identical over 8 bases. The sample taken for sequencing was peripheral blood. This chain's CDR3 is CASSSYRPATGGPETQYF. The CDR3 bases are TGTGCCAGCAGTTCCTACAGACCTGCGACGGGGGGGCCCGAGACCCAGTACTTC.